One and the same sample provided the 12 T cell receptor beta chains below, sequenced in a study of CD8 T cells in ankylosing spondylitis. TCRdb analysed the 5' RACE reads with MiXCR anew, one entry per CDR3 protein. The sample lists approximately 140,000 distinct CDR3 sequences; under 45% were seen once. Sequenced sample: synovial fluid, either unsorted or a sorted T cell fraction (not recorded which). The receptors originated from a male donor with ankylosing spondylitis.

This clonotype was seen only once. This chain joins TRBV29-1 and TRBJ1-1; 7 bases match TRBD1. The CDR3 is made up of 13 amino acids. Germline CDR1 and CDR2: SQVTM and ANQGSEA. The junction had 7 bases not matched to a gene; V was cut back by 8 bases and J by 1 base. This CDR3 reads CSSTTGTNTEAFF. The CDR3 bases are TGCAGCTCAACGACAGGGACGAACACTGAAGCTTTCTTT.

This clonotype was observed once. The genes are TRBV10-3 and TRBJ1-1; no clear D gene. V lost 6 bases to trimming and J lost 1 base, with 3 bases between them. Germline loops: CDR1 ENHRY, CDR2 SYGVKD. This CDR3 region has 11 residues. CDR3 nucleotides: TGTGCCATCAGGGGGAACACTGAAGCTTTCTTT. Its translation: CAIRGNTEAFF.

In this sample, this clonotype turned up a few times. The DNA for the CDR3 is TGTGCCAGCAGCCTCAGGGAGGGTAGCTCCTACAATGAGCAGTTCTTC. Encoded protein: CASSLREGSSYNEQFF. This sequence joins TRBV7-9 and TRBJ2-1, with 7 nucleotides matching TRBD2. This CDR3 contains 16 residues. Germline CDR1 reads SEHNR; CDR2 reads FQNEAQ (reference sequence). The trim removed 5 bases at V and 0 bases at J, leaving 7 bases unmatched. Complete variable domain (other parts from reference TRBV7-9 and TRBJ2-1): DTGVSQNPRHKITKRGQNVTFRCDPISEHNRLYWYRQTLGQGPEFLTYFQNEAQLEKSRLLSDRFSAERPKGSFSTLEIQRTEQGDSAMYLCASSLREGSSYNEQFFGPGTRLTVL.

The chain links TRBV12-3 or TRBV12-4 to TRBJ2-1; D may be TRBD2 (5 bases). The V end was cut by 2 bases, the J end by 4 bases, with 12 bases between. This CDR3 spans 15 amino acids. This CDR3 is CASSLSGSAYNEQFF. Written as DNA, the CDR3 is TGTGCCAGCAGTTTAAGTGGGAGCGCTTACAATGAGCAGTTCTTC.

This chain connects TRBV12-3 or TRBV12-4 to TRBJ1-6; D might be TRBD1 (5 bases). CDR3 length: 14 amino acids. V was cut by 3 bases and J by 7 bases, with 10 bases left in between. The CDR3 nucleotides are TGTGCCAGCAGTTTCGACAGACCGAATTCACCCCTCCACTTT. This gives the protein CASSFDRPNSPLHF.

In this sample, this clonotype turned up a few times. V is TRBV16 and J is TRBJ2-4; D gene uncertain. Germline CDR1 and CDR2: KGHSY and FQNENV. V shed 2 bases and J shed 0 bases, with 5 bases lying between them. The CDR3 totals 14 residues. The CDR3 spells CASSQAGAKNIQYF. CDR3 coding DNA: TGTGCCAGCAGCCAAGCCGGAGCCAAAAACATTCAGTACTTC.

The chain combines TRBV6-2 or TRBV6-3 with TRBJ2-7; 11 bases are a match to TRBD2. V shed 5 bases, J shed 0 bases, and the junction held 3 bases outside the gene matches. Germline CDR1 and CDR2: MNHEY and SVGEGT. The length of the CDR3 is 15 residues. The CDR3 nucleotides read TGTGCCAGCAGTATACTAGCGGGGGTCTCCTACGAGCAGTACTTC. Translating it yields CASSILAGVSYEQYF.

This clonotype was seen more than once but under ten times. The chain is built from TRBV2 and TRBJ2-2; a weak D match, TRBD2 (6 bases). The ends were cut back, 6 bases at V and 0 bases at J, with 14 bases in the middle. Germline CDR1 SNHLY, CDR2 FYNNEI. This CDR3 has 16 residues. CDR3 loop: CASSAGTWANTGELFF. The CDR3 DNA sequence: TGTGCCAGCAGCGCCGGGACTTGGGCGAACACCGGGGAGCTGTTTTTT.

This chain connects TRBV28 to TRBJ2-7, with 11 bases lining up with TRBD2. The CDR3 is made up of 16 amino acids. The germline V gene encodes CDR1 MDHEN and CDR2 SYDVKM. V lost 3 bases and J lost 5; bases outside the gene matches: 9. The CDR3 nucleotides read TGTGCCAGCAGTTTCCTCCGACTAGCGGGGTACGACGAGCAGTACTTC. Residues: CASSFLRLAGYDEQYF. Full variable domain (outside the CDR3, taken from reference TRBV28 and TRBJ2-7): DVKVTQSSRYLVKRTGEKVFLECVQDMDHENMFWYRQDPGLGLRLIYFSYDVKMKEKGDIPEGYSVSREKKERFSLILESASTNQTSMYLCASSFLRLAGYDEQYFGPGTRLTVT.

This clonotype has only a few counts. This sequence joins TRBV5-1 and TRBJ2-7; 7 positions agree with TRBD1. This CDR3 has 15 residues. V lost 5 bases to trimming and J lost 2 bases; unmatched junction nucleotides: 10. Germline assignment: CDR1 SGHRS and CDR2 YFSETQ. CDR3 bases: TGCGCCAGCAGGTTCCCAGGACAGGACACCTACGAGCAGTACTTC. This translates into CASRFPGQDTYEQYF.

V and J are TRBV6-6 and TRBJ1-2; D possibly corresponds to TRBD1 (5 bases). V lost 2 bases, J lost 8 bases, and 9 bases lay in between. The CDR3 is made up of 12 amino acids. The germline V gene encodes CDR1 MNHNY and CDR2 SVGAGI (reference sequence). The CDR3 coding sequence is TGTGCCAGCAGTTACCCCAGGGACGGCTACACCTTC. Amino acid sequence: CASSYPRDGYTF.

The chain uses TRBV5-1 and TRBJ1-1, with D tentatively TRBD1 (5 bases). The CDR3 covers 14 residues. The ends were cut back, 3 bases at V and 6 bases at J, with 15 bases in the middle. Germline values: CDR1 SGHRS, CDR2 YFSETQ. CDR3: CASSWDQGGAEAFF. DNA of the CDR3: TGCGCCAGCAGCTGGGATCAGGGAGGTGCTGAAGCTTTCTTT.